The TCR beta chain described here comes from a study of molecular identifiers for immune sequencing clone quantification. MiXCR was run by TCRdb on the PCR reads, yielding one entry per CDR3 protein. Of approximately 500,000 distinct CDR3 sequences in the sample, under 30% were seen once. Regarding the study as a whole: Sizes of clones that are highly expanded could be underestimated (if identical TCR molecules share a barcode). Spiked TCR RNA from one Jurkat cell reportedly showed up when mixed among around 1 million naive cells. Clones carrying above 20 RNA copies accounted for over 98% of effector molecules, under 1% in naive cells.

Naive CD8 T cells, phenotype CD8+CD4-CCR7+CD45RA+, were sorted. Trimming left V 3 bases short and J 6 bases short, with 13 bases between. This CDR3 has 14 residues. Note on this clonotype: The target antigen is unknown. One base away lies a much larger clone, so this may be a sequencing read error.

The origin of this receptor is a human donor in good health. Some libraries in this study had Jurkat cell RNA spiked in. The V and J genes are TRBV12-3 or TRBV12-4 and TRBJ2-3; D perhaps matches TRBD2 (5 bases). Sequencing was carried out using naive CD8+ T cells from blood, with Jurkat cell RNA spiked in. Subset in this sample: FACS-sorted CD8+CD4-CCR7+CD45RA+ naive T cells. The CDR3 sequence: CASSFIERDDTQYF. In DNA, the CDR3 is TGTGCCAGCAGTTTCATCGAGAGGGATGATACGCAGTATTTT.